This T cell receptor (beta chain) was identified in a study of T cells in Graves' hyperthyroidism and ophthalmopathy. The V end was cut by 2 bases, the J end by 0 bases, with 6 bases between. CDR3 length: 14 amino acids. CDR1 is SGHDN and CDR2 is FVKESK in the germline V gene. TCR beta CDR3 region amplification was performed from RNA transcripts. Using the HTBI primer set, a first-round RT-PCR was run on the TCR CDR3. TCRdb re-analysed the multiplex PCR reads in MiXCR, keeping a single row per CDR3 protein. The data contain hundreds of thousands of distinct CDR3 sequences, around a sixth of them singletons.

Sequenced sample: blood. This TCR was recovered from a woman aged 18-29 years with Graves' hyperthyroidism. The chain is built from TRBV14 and TRBJ2-3; no definite D call. As DNA, the CDR3 is TGTGCCAGCAGCCAATTTCAAAGCACAGATACGCAGTATTTT. Its translation is CASSQFQSTDTQYF.